This TCR beta chain was obtained from a study of T cells in Graves' hyperthyroidism and ophthalmopathy. This clonotype was seen at least ten times. The target antigen is unknown. Trimming took 5 bases from V and 2 from J; bases not matched to a gene: 4. This CDR3 has 14 residues. General study results and limits: The model foresaw ophthalmopathy a median around 6 months prior to onset.

Exclusion criteria comprised uncontrolled infection, other autoimmune disease, pregnancy or lactation. The PBMCs were taken from roughly 9.3 ml of fresh peripheral blood. Amplified TCR beta CDR3 regions derived from RNA transcripts. When the TCR CDR3 underwent first-round RT-PCR, the HTBI primer set was used. TCRdb reprocessed the multiplex PCR reads with MiXCR, giving one entry per CDR3 protein. Of some 300,000 distinct CDR3 sequences in the sample, 13% were seen once. The source is a woman between 25 and 40 years old with Graves' hyperthyroidism that later progressed to Graves' ophthalmopathy. The sample taken for sequencing was blood. The chain carries TRBV12-3 or TRBV12-4 and TRBJ2-7; 9 bases match TRBD2. CDR3 residues: CASSRAGGPYEQYF. The CDR3 nucleotides are TGTGCCAGCAGTCGTGCGGGAGGGCCCTACGAGCAGTACTTC.